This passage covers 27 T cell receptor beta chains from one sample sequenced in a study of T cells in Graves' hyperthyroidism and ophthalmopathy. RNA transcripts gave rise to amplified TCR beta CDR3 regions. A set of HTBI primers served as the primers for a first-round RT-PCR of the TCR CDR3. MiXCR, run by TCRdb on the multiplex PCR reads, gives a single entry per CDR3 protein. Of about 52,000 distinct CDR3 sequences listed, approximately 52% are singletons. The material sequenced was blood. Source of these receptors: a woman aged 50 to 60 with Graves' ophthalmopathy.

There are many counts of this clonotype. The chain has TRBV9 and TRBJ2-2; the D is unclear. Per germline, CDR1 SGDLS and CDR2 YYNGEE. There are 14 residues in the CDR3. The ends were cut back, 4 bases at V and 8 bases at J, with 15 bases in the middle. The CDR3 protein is CASSSRTLRGELFF. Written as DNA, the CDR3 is TGTGCCAGCAGCTCCCGGACCCTGCGGGGGGAGCTGTTTTTT.

DNA for the CDR3: TGTGCCAGCAGCGTAGGCGGGGGGGCCTGGGAGACCCAGTACTTC. It translates to CASSVGGGAWETQYF. The V gene is TRBV9, the J gene TRBJ2-5; 9 nucleotides line up with TRBD2. V shed 0 bases, J shed 5 bases, and the junction held 5 bases outside the gene matches. The CDR3 is 15 amino acids. Germline V gene sequence: CDR1 SGDLS, CDR2 YYNGEE.

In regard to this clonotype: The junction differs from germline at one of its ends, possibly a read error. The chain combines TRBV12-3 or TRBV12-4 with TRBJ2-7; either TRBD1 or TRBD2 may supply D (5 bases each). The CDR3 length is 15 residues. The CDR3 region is CASSSPDRDGYEQYF. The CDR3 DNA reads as TGTGCCAGTAGTTCCCCCGACCGGGACGGCTACGAGCAGTACTTC.

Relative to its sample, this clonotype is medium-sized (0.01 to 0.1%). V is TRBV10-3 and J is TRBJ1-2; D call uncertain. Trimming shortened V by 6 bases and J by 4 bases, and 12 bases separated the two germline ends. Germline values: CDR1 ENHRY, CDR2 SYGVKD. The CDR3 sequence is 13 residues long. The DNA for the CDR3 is TGTGCCATCAGCGCGGACGAAACCTATGGCTACACCTTC. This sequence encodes CAISADETYGYTF.

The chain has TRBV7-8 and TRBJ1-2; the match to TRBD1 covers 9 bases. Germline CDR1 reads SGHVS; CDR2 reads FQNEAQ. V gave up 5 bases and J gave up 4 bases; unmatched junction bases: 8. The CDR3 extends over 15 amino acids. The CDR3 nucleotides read TGTGCCAGCAGCAGAGGGACAGGGAGACTCTATGGCTACACCTTC. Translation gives CASSRGTGRLYGYTF.

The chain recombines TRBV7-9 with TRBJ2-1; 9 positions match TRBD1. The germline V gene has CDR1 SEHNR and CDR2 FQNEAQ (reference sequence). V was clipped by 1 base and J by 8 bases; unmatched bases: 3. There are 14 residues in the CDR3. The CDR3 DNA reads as TGTGCCAGCAGCTTAGGACAGGGGGTCGATGAGCAGTTCTTC. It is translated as CASSLGQGVDEQFF.

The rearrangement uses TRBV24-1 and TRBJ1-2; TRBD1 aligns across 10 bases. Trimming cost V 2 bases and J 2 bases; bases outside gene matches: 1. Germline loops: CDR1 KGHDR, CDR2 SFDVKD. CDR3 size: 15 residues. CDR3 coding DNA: TGTGCCACCAGTGATTGGACAGGGGGGAACTATGGCTACACCTTC. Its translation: CATSDWTGGNYGYTF.

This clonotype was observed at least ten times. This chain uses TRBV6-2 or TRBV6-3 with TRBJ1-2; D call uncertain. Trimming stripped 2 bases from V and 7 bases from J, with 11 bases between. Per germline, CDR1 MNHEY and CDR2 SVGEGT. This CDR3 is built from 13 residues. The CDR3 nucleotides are TGTGCCAGCAGTTACGCCTCGAGGTCTGGCTACACCTTC. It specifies CASSYASRSGYTF.

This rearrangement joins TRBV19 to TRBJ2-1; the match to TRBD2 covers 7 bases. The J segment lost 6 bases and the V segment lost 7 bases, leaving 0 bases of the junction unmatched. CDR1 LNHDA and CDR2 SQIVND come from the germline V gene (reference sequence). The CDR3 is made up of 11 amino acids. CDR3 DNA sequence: TGTGCCAGTACTAGCGGCAATGAGCAGTTCTTC. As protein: CASTSGNEQFF.

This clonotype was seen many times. Written as DNA, the CDR3 is TGTGCCAGCAGCCCCCGTCCGTACACCGGGGAGCTGTTTTTT. Residues: CASSPRPYTGELFF. The chain uses TRBV9 and TRBJ2-2; D remains ambiguous. Trimming left V 4 bases short and J 3 bases short, with 10 bases between. The CDR3 consists of 14 residues. In germline, CDR1 is SGDLS, CDR2 YYNGEE.

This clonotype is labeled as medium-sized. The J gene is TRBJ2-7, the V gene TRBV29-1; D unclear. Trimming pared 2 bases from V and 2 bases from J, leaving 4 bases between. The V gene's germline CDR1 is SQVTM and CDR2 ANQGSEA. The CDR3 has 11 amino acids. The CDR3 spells CSVEKAYEQYF. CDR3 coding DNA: TGCAGCGTTGAAAAGGCCTACGAGCAGTACTTC.

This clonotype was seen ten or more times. The CDR3 sequence is CASSVTGTRLTHNEQFF. The CDR3 bases are TGTGCCAGCAGTGTAACCGGGACAAGATTAACCCACAATGAGCAGTTCTTC. This sequence joins TRBV6-5 and TRBJ2-1, with D perhaps matching TRBD1 (6 bases). Germline CDR1 MNHEY, CDR2 SVGAGI. The CDR3 runs to 17 residues. Trimming cost V 5 bases and J 5 bases, with 22 bases left between them.

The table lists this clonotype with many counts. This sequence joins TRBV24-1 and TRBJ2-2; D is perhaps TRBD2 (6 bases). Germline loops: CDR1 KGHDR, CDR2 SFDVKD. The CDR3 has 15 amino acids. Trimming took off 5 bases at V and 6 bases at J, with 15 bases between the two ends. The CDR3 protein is CATSAALGGAGELFF. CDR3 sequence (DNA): TGTGCCACCAGTGCTGCTTTGGGGGGAGCCGGGGAGCTGTTTTTT.

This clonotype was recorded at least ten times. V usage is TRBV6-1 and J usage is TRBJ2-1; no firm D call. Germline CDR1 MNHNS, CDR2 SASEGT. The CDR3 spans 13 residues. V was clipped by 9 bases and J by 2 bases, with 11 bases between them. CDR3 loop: CASSAATYNEQFF. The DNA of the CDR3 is TGTGCCAGTTCGGCGGCAACCTACAATGAGCAGTTCTTC.

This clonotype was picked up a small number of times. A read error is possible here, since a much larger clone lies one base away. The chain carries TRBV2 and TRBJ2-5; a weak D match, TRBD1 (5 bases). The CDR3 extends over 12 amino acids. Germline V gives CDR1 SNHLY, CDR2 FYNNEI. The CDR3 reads CGSSRQQETQYF. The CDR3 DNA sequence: TGTGGCAGCAGTAGACAGCAAGAGACCCAGTACTTC.

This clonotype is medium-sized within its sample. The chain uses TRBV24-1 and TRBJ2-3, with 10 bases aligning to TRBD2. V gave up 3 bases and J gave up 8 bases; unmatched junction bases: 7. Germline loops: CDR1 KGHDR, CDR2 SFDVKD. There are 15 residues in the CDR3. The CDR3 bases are TGTGCCACCAGTGATAACCTAGCGGGAGTAGTTACGCAGTATTTT. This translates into CATSDNLAGVVTQYF.

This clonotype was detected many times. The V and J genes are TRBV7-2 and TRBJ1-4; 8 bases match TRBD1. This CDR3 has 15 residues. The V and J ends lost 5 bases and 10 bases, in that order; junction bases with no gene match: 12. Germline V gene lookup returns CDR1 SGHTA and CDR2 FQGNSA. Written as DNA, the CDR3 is TGTGCCAGCAGCCCCAGCCAGGGGGCGTTTGGAAAACTGTTTTTT. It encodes CASSPSQGAFGKLFF.

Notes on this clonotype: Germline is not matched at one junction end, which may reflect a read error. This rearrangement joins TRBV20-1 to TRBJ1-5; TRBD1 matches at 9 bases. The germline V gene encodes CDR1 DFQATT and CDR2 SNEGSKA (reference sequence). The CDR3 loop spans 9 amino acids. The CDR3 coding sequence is TGCAGTGCTAAAACGGGACAGGGTTTT. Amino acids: CSAKTGQGF.

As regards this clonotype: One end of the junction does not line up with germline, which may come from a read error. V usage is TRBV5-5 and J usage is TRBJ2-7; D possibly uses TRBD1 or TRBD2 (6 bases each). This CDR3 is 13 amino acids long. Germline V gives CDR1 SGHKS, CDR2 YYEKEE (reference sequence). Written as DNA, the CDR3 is TGTGCCAGCAGCTGGGGGGCCTCCGACGAGCAGTACTTC. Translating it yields CASSWGASDEQYF.

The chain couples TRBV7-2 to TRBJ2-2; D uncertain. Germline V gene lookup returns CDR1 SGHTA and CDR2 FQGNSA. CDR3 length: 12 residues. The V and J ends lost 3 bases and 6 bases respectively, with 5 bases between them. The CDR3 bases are TGTGCCAGCAGCTTCGCATCCGGGGAGCTGTTTTTT. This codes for CASSFASGELFF.

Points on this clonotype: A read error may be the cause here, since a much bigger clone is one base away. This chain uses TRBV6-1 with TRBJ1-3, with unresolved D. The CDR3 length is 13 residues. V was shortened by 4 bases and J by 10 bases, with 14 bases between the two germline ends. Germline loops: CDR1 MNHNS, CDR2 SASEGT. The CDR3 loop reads CASSGVEGWTIYF. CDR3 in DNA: TGTGCCAGCAGTGGAGTAGAGGGATGGACCATATATTTT.

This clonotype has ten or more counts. In DNA form, the CDR3 reads TGTGCCAGCAGCGCTGGACTAGCGGGAATCGGGGGCCAGTACTTC. Encoded protein: CASSAGLAGIGGQYF. The chain recombines TRBV7-2 with TRBJ2-5, with TRBD2 matching 12 bases. Looked up from germline, CDR1 is SGHTA and CDR2 is FQGNSA. Trimming at V came to 5 bases and at J to 10 bases, leaving 11 bases not matched to a gene. CDR3 length equals 15 residues.

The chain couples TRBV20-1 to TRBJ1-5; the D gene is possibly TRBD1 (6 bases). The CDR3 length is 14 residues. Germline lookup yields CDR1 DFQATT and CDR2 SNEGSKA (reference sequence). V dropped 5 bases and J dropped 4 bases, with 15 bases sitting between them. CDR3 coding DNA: TGCAGTGCTCCCCGGACAGTACAAAATCAGCCCCAGCATTTT. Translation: CSAPRTVQNQPQHF.

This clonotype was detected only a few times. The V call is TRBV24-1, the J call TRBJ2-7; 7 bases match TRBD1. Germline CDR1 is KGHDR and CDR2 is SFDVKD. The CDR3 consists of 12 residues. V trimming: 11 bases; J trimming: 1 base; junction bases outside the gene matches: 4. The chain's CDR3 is CASRQGSYEQYF. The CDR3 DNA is TGTGCCAGCAGACAGGGTTCCTACGAGCAGTACTTC.

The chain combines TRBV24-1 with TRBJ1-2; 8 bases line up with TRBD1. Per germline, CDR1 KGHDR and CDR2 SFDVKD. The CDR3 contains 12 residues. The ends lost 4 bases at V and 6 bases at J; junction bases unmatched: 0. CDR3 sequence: CATSEQGDGYTF. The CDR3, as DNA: TGTGCCACCAGTGAACAGGGGGATGGCTACACCTTC.

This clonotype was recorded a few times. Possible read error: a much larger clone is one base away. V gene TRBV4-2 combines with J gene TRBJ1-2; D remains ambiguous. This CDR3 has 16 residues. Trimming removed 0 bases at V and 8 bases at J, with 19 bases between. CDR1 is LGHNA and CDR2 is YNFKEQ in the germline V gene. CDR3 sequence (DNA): TGTGCCAGCAGCCAAGATCACTCCGGGTGTGTGATAGGCTACACCTTC. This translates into CASSQDHSGCVIGYTF.

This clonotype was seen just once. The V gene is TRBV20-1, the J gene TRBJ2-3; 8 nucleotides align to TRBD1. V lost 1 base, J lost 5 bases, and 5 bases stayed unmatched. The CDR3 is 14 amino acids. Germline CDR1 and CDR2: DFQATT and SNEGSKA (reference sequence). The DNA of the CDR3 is TGCAGTGCTAGAGGGACAGGGCTCGGAGATACGCAGTATTTT. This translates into CSARGTGLGDTQYF.